These T cell receptor beta chains were read from a single sample in a study of blood T cell repertoires in COVID-19. The protocol was immunoSEQ multiplex PCR, while the TCRdb copy is restricted to in-frame clones and leaves out a portion. The table lists more than 95,000 clones, approximately 85% of them singletons. Sequenced: peripheral blood. Receptors originate from a woman older than 75 with COVID-19, enrolled during active disease. Both conserved end residues are part of each CDR3. Each record gives: clone size, D gene, V gene, CDR3 length, J gene, CDR3 protein, CDR3 DNA. The D gene is left open where the match is weak. Not every row has a clone size; where given, it reads once, few, many or a size class.

abundance: -; d_gene: -; v_gene: TRBV24-1; len: 12; j_gene: TRBJ1-1; CDR3aa: CATSDPNAEAFF; CDR3nt: TGTGCCACCAGTGACCCCAACGCGGAAGCTTTCTTT
abundance: few; d_gene: TRBD1; v_gene: TRBV6-2/TRBV6-3; len: 15; j_gene: TRBJ2-7; CDR3aa: CASSYSIGGTYEQYF; CDR3nt: TGTGCCAGCAGTTACTCAATAGGGGGCACCTACGAGCAGTACTTC
abundance: -; d_gene: TRBD2; v_gene: TRBV7-9; len: 16; j_gene: TRBJ2-1; CDR3aa: CASSSGTSGRVDEQFF; CDR3nt: TGTGCCAGCAGCTCCGGGACTAGCGGGAGGGTCGATGAGCAGTTCTTC
abundance: -; d_gene: TRBD2; v_gene: TRBV7-9; len: 16; j_gene: TRBJ2-7; CDR3aa: CASSLDTSGRRNEQYF; CDR3nt: TGTGCCAGCAGCTTAGATACTAGCGGGAGACGTAATGAGCAGTACTTC
abundance: -; d_gene: -; v_gene: TRBV20-1; len: 12; j_gene: TRBJ1-4; CDR3aa: CSASKQEEKLFF; CDR3nt: TGCAGTGCTAGTAAACAGGAAGAAAAACTGTTTTTT
abundance: -; d_gene: -; v_gene: TRBV11-2; len: 15; j_gene: TRBJ1-2; CDR3aa: CASSLGEGRNYGYTF; CDR3nt: TGTGCCAGCAGCTTAGGGGAGGGCCGTAACTATGGCTACACCTTC
abundance: -; d_gene: TRBD1; v_gene: TRBV28; len: 15; j_gene: TRBJ1-3; CDR3aa: CASSFGTVAGNTIYF; CDR3nt: TGTGCCAGCAGTTTCGGGACAGTTGCTGGAAACACCATATATTTT
abundance: -; d_gene: TRBD1; v_gene: TRBV5-6; len: 16; j_gene: TRBJ2-5; CDR3aa: CASSLLGGDREETQYF; CDR3nt: TGTGCCAGCAGCTTGCTTGGGGGGGACAGGGAAGAGACCCAGTACTTC
abundance: -; d_gene: -; v_gene: TRBV5-1; len: 13; j_gene: TRBJ1-1; CDR3aa: CASSSDGNTEAFF; CDR3nt: TGCGCCAGCAGCAGCGACGGAAACACTGAAGCTTTCTTT
abundance: -; d_gene: -; v_gene: TRBV30; len: 13; j_gene: TRBJ1-1; CDR3aa: CAWILGRNTEAFF; CDR3nt: TGTGCCTGGATATTGGGCAGGAACACTGAAGCTTTCTTT
abundance: -; d_gene: TRBD2; v_gene: TRBV29-1; len: 15; j_gene: TRBJ2-7; CDR3aa: CSVGGTSGSSPEQYF; CDR3nt: TGCAGCGTTGGTGGGACTAGCGGGAGTTCCCCAGAGCAGTACTTC
abundance: -; d_gene: -; v_gene: TRBV5-1; len: 11; j_gene: TRBJ2-7; CDR3aa: CASSLDREQYF; CDR3nt: TGCGCCAGCAGCTTGGATCGCGAGCAGTACTTC
abundance: -; d_gene: -; v_gene: TRBV19; len: 14; j_gene: TRBJ2-4; CDR3aa: CASSSSGWGNIQYF; CDR3nt: TGTGCCAGTAGTAGTAGCGGCTGGGGAAACATTCAGTACTTC
abundance: once; d_gene: -; v_gene: TRBV6-2/TRBV6-3; len: 15; j_gene: TRBJ2-5; CDR3aa: CASSRTNVHKETQYF; CDR3nt: TGTGCCAGCAGCCGGACTAACGTCCATAAAGAGACCCAGTACTTC
abundance: -; d_gene: -; v_gene: TRBV6-5; len: 16; j_gene: TRBJ2-1; CDR3aa: CASSSRLGVMGNEQFF; CDR3nt: TGTGCCAGCAGTTCCCGACTAGGGGTAATGGGCAATGAGCAGTTCTTC
abundance: -; d_gene: TRBD2; v_gene: TRBV2; len: 16; j_gene: TRBJ2-3; CDR3aa: CASIGTSGPSTDTQYF; CDR3nt: TGTGCCAGCATTGGGACTAGCGGGCCTAGCACAGATACGCAGTATTTT
abundance: -; d_gene: -; v_gene: TRBV18; len: 11; j_gene: TRBJ2-5; CDR3aa: CASSPQETQYF; CDR3nt: TGTGCCAGCTCCCCGCAAGAGACCCAGTACTTC
abundance: -; d_gene: -; v_gene: TRBV5-6; len: 15; j_gene: TRBJ2-7; CDR3aa: CASSLGVALPYEQYF; CDR3nt: TGTGCCAGCAGCTTGGGGGTAGCTCTACCTTACGAGCAGTACTTC
abundance: -; d_gene: TRBD2; v_gene: TRBV24-1; len: 11; j_gene: TRBJ2-7; CDR3aa: CARGLAGEQYF; CDR3nt: TGTGCCAGGGGACTAGCTGGCGAGCAGTACTTC
abundance: few; d_gene: TRBD1; v_gene: TRBV29-1; len: 13; j_gene: TRBJ1-5; CDR3aa: CSAGQGANQPQHF; CDR3nt: TGCAGCGCTGGACAGGGCGCCAATCAGCCCCAGCATTTT